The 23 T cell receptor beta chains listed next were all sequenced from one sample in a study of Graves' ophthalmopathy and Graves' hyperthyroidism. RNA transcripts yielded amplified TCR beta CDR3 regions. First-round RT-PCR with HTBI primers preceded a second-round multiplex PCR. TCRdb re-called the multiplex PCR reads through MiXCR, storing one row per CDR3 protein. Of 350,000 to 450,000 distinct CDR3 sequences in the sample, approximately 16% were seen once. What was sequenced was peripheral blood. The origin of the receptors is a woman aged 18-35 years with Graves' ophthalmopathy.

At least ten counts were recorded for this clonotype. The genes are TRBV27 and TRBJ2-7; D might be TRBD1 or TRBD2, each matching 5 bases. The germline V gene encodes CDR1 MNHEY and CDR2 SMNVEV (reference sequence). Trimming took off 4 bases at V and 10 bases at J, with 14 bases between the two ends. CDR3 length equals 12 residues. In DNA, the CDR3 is TGTGCCAGCAGTTCCGGGACCGGGCCACAGTACTTC. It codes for CASSSGTGPQYF.

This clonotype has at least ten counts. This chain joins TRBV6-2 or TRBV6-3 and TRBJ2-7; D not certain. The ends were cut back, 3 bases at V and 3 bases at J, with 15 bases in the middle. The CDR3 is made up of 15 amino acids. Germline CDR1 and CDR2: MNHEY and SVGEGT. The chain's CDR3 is CASSYQLAADYEQYF. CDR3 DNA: TGTGCCAGCAGTTATCAGTTAGCCGCGGACTACGAGCAGTACTTC.

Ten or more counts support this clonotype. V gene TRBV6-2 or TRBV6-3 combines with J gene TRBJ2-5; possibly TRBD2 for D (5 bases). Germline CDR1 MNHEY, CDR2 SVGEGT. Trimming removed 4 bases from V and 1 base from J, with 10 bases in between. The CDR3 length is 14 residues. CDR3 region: CASSSGESQETQYF. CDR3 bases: TGTGCCAGCAGTTCCGGGGAGTCCCAAGAGACCCAGTACTTC.

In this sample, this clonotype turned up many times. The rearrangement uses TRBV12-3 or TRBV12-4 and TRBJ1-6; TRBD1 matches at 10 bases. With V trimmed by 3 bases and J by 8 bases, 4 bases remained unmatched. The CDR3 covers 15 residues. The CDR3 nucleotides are TGTGCCAGCAGTTTCGTAGGACAGGGGGATTCACCCCTCCACTTT. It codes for CASSFVGQGDSPLHF.

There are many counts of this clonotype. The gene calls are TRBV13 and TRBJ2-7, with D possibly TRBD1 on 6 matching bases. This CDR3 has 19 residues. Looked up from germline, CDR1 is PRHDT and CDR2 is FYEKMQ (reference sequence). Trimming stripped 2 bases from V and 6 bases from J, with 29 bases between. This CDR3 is CASSLSRKTGAGSASEQYF. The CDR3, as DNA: TGTGCCAGCAGCTTATCCCGCAAGACAGGAGCTGGGTCAGCGAGCGAGCAGTACTTC.

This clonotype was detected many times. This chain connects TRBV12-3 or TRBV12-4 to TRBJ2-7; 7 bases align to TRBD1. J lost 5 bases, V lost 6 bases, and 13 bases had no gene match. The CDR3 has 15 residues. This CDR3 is CASRTRQGDLNEQYF. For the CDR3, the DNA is TGTGCCAGCAGAACCCGACAGGGAGATCTCAACGAGCAGTACTTC.

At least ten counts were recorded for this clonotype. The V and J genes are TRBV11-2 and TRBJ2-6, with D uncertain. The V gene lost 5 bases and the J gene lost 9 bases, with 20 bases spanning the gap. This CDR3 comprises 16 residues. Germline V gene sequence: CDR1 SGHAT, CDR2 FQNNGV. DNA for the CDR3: TGTGCCAGCAGCGCCCCCACCCCCAGCGCTGTCAACGTCCTGACTTTC. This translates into CASSAPTPSAVNVLTF.

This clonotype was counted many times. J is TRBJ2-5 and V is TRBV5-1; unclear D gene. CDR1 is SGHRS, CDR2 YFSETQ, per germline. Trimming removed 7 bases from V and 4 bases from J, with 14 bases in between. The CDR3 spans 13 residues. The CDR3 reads CASALRWGETQYF. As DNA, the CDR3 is TGCGCCAGCGCACTTAGGTGGGGAGAGACCCAGTACTTC. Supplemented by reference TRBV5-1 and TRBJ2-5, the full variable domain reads KAGVTQTPRYLIKTRGQQVTLSCSPISGHRSVSWYQQTPGQGLQFLFEYFSETQRNKGNFPGRFSGRQFSNSRSEMNVSTLELGDSALYLCASALRWGETQYFGPGTRLLVL.

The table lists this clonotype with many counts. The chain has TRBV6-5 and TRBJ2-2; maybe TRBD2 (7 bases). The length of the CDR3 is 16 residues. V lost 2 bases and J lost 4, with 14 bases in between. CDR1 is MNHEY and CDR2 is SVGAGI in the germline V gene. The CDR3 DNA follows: TGTGCCAGCAGTTACGGGGGGGCGGGGGCCACCGGGGAGCTGTTTTTT. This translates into CASSYGGAGATGELFF.

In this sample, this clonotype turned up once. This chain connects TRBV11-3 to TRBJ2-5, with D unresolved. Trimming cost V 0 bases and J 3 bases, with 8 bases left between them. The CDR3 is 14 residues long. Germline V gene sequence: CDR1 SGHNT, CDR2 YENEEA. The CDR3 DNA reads TGTGCCAGCAGCTTAGAGGTGGCTGAAGAGACCCAGTACTTC. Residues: CASSLEVAEETQYF.

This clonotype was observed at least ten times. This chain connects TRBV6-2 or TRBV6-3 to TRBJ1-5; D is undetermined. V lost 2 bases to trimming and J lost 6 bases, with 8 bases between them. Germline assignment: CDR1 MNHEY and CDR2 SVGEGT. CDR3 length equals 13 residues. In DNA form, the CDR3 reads TGTGCCAGCAGTTACCACGTAGCTCAGCCCCAGCATTTT. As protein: CASSYHVAQPQHF.

The CDR3 DNA reads TGTGCCAGCAGGGTAGCCAACGAGCAGTACTTC. It yields the protein CASRVANEQYF. The V and J genes are TRBV7-2 and TRBJ2-7; the D is unclear. Per the germline V gene, CDR1 is SGHTA and CDR2 is FQGNSA. Deletions cut 6 bases from V and 5 bases from J, with 8 bases between. CDR3 length equals 11 residues.

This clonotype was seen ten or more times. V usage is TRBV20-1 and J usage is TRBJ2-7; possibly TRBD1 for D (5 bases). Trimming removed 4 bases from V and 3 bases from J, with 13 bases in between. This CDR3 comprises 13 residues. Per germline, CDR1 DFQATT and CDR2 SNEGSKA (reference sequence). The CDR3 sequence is CSATGSLNYEQYF. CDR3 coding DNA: TGCAGTGCTACAGGGTCCCTTAACTACGAGCAGTACTTC.

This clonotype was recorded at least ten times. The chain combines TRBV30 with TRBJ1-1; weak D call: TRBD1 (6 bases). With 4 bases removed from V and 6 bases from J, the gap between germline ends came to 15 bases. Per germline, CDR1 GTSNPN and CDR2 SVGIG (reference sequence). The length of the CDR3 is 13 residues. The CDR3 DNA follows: TGTGCCTGGAAGGGACCAGGGGTCCCTGAAGCTTTCTTT. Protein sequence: CAWKGPGVPEAFF.

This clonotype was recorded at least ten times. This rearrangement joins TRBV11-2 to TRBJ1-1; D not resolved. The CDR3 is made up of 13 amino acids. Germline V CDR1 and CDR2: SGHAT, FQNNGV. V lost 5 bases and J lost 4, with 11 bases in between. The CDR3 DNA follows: TGTGCCAGCAGCCCTCTTCTGGGCACTGAAGCTTTCTTT. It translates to CASSPLLGTEAFF.

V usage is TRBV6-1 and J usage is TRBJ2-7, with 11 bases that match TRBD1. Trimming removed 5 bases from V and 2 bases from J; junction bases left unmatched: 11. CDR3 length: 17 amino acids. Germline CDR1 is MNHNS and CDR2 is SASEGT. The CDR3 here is CASSRRTGGASTYEQYF. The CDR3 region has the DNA TGTGCCAGCAGTCGAAGGACAGGGGGCGCATCAACCTACGAGCAGTACTTC.

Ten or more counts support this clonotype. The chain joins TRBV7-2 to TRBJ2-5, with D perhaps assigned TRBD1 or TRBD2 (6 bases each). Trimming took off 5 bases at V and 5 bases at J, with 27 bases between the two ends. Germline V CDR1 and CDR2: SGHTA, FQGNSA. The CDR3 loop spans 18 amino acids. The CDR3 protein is CASSRRRAQTGLGETQYF. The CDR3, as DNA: TGTGCCAGCAGCCGCAGGAGGGCCCAGACAGGCCTCGGGGAGACCCAGTACTTC.

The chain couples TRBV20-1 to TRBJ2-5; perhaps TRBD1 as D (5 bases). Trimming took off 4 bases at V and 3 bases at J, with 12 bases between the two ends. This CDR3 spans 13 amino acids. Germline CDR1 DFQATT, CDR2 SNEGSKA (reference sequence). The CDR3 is CSATKSREETQYF. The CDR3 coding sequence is TGCAGTGCTACAAAAAGCAGGGAAGAGACCCAGTACTTC.

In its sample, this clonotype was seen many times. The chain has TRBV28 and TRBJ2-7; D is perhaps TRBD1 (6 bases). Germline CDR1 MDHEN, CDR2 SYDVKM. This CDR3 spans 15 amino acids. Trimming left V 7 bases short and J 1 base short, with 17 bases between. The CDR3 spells CASTYIPGDSYEQYF. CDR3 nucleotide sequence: TGTGCCAGCACCTATATCCCAGGGGATTCCTACGAGCAGTACTTC. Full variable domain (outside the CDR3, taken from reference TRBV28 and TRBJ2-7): DVKVTQSSRYLVKRTGEKVFLECVQDMDHENMFWYRQDPGLGLRLIYFSYDVKMKEKGDIPEGYSVSREKKERFSLILESASTNQTSMYLCASTYIPGDSYEQYFGPGTRLTVT.

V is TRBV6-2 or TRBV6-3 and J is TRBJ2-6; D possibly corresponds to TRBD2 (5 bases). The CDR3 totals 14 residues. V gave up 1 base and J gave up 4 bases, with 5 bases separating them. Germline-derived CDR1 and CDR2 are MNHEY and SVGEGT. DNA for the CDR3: TGTGCCAGCAGTTACTTAGCGGGGGCCAACGTCCTGACTTTC. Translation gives CASSYLAGANVLTF.

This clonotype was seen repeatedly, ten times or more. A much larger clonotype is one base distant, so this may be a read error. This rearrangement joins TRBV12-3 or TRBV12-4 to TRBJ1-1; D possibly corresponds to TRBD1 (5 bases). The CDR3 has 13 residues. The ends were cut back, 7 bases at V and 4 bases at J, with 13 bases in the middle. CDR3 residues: CASNKRGSTEAFF. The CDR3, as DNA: TGTGCCAGCAATAAACGGGGCAGCACTGAAGCTTTCTTT.

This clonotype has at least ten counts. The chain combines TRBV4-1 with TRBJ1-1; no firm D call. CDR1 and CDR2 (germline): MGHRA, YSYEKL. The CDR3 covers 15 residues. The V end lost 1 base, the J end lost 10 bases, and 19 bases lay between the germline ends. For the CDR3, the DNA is TGCGCCAGCAGCCAAGCCCTTTACGACGCGACCACAGCTTTCTTT. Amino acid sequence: CASSQALYDATTAFF.

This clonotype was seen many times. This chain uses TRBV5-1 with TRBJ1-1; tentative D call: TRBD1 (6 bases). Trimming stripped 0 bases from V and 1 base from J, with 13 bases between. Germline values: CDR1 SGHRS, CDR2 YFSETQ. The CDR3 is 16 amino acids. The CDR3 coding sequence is TGCGCCAGCAGCTTGGGACAGGAGTTCAAGAACACTGAAGCTTTCTTT. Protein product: CASSLGQEFKNTEAFF.